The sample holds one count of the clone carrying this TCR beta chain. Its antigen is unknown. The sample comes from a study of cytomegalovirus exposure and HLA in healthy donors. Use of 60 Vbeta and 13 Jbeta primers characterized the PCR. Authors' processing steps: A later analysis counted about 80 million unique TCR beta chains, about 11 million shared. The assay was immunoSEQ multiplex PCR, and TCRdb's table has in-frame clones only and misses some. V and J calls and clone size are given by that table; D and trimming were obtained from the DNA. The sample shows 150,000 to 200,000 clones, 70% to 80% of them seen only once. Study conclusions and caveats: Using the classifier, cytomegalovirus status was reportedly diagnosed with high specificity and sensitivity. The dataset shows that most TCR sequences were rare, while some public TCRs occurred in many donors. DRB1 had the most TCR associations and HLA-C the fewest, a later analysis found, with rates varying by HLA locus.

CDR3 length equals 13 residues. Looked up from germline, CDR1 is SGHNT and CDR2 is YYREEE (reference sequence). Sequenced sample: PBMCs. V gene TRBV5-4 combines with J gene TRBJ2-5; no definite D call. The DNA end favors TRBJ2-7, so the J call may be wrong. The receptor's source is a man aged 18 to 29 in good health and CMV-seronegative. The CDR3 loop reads CASSEVSSYEQYF. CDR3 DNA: TGTGCCAGCAGCGAAGTAAGCTCCTACGAGCAGTACTTC.